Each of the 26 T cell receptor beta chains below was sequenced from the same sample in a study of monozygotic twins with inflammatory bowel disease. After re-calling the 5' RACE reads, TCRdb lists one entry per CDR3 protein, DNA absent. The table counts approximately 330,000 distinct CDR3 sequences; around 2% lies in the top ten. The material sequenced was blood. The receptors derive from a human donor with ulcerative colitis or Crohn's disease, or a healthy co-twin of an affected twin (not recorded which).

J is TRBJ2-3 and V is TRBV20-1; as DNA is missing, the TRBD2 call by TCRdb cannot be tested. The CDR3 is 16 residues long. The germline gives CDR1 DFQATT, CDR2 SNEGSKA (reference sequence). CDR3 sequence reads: CSASGTGGVRTDTQYF.

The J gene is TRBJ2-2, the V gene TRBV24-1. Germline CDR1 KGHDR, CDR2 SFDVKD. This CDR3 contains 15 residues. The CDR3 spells CATSDLTPNTGELFF.

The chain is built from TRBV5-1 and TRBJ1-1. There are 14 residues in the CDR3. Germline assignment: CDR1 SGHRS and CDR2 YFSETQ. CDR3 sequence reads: CASSRDPGNTEAFF.

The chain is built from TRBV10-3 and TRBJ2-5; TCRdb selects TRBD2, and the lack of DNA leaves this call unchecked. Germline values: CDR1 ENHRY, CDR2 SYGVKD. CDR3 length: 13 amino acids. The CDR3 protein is CAIRAGGTETQYF.

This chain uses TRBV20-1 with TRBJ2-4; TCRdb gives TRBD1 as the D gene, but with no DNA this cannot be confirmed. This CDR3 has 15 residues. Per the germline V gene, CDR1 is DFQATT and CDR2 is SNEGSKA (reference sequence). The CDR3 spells CSARPFTGSANIQYF.

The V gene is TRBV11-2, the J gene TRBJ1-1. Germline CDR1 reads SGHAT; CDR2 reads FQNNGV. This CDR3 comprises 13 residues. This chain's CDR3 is CASSLWQNTEAFF.

CDR3 sequence reads: CASKPSSYNSPLHF. The gene calls are TRBV19 and TRBJ1-6. This CDR3 has 14 residues. From germline, CDR1 is LNHDA and CDR2 SQIVND (reference sequence).

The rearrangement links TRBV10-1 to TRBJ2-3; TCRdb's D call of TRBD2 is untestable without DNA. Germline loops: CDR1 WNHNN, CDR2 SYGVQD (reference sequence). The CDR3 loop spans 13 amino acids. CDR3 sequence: CASSSYSGNTQYF.

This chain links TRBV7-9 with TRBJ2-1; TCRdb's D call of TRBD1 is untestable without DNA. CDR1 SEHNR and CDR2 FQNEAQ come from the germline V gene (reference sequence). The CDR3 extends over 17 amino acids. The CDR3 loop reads CASSPTPDRTNYNEQFF. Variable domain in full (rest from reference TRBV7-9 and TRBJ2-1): DTGVSQNPRHKITKRGQNVTFRCDPISEHNRLYWYRQTLGQGPEFLTYFQNEAQLEKSRLLSDRFSAERPKGSFSTLEIQRTEQGDSAMYLCASSPTPDRTNYNEQFFGPGTRLTVL.

CDR3 loop: CASSLVRVPGELFF. V is TRBV7-8 and J is TRBJ2-2; there is no DNA to check the TCRdb D call of TRBD1. Germline V gene lookup returns CDR1 SGHVS and CDR2 FQNEAQ. CDR3 length: 14 residues.

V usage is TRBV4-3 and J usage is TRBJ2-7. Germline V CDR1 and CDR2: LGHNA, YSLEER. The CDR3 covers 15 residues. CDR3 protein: CASSHDSETPYEQYF.

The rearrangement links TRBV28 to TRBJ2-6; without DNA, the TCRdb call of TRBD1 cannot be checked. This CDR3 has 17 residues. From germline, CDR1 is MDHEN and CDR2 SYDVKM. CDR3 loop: CASRDRGPVSGANVLTF.

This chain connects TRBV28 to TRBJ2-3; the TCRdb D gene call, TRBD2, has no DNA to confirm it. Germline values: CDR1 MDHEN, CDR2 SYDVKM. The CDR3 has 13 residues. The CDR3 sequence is CASKTSGTDTQYF.

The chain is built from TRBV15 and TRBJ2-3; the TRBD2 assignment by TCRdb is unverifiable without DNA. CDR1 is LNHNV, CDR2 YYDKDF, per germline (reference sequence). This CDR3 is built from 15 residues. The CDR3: CATGRTSGEADTQYF.

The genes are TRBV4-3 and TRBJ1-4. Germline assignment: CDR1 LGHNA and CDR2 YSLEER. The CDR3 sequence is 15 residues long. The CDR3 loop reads CASSRKSDGRLVLFF.

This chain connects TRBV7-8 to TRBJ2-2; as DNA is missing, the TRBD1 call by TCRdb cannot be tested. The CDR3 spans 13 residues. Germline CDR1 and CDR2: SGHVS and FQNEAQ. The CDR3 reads CASRPTGAGELFF.

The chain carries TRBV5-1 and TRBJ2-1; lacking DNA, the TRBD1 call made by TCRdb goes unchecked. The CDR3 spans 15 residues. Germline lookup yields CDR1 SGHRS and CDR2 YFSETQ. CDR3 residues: CASSLGAGSYNEQFF.

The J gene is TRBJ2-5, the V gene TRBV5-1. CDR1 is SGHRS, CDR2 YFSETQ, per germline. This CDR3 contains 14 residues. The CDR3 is CASSLGYFKETQYF.

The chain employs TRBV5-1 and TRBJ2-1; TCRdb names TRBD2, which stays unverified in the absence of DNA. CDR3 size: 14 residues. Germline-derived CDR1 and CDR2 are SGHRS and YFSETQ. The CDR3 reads CASGEAVGVDEQFF.

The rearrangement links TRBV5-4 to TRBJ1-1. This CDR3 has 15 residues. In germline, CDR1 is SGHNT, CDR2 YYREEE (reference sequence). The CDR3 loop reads CASSLRQTMNTEAFF.

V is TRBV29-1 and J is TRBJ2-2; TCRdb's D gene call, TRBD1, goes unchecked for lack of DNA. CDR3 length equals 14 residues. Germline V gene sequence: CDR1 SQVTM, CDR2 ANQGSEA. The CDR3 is CSVGIETNTGELFF.

The CDR3 here is CASSSSGGHEKLFF. V gene TRBV5-6 combines with J gene TRBJ1-4. Germline-derived CDR1 and CDR2 are SGHDT and YYEEEE. The CDR3 spans 14 residues.

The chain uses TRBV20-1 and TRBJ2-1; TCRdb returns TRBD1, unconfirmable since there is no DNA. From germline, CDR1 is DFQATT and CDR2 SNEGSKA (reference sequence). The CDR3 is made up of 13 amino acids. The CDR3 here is CSARDRGYNEQFF.

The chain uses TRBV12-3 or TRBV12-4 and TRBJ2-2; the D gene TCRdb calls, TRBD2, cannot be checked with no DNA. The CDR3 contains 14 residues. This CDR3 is CASSLWAQAGELFF.

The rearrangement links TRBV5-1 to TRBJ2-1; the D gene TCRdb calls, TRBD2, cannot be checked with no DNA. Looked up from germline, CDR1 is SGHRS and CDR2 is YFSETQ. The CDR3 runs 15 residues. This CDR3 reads CASSFTRELYNEQFF.

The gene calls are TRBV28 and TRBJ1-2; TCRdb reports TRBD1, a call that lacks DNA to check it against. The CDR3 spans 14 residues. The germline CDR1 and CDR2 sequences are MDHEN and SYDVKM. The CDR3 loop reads CASRRGDRAAGYTF.